The clone carrying this T cell receptor (beta chain) turned up a few times. Antigen unknown. Bulk TCR libraries were made with methods that had been previously described and with listed TCR primers. TCRdb reprocessed the PCR reads via MiXCR and lists one record per CDR3 protein. The table lists about 510,000 distinct CDR3 sequences, over 20% of them singletons. The sample comes from a study of molecular identifiers for immune sequencing clone quantification. Study-level points and caveats: Clones exceeding 20 RNA copies carried over 99% of effector molecules but under 1% of naive-cell molecules.

Source material: naive CD8+ T cells from blood, with Jurkat cell RNA spiked in. Subset meaning: FACS-sorted CD8+CD4-CCR7+CD45RA+ naive T cells. The sequence was obtained from a human donor in good health. Some libraries in this study had Jurkat cell RNA spiked in.

CDR3 nucleotides: TGTGCCAGCAGTTACTCGGGGGACCTCACTGAAGCTTTCTTT. This gives the protein CASSYSGDLTEAFF. V and J are TRBV6-6 and TRBJ1-1, with a tentative D call TRBD1 (5 bases). The CDR3 loop spans 14 amino acids. V shed 0 bases and J shed 4 bases, with 9 bases lying between them. Germline values: CDR1 MNHNY, CDR2 SVGAGI (reference sequence).